This T cell receptor beta chain appears in the sequencing data of a study of blood T cell repertoires in COVID-19. Study at large: T cells, B-cell-depleted T cells, or PBMCs supplied cDNA or gDNA.

The CDR3 runs to 17 residues. Germline V gene data show CDR1 as LGHNA and CDR2 as YNFKEQ. The V and J ends lost 4 bases and 2 bases respectively, with 17 bases between them. In terms of age and location, participants ranged from roughly 18 to 90 years and lived in about 25 US areas. Someone with COVID-19 had been met by exposed participants within 2 weeks before study entry. In the authors' methods: Estimation of nucleated cell counts was performed using reference gene primer amplification. Generated by immunoSEQ multiplex PCR, the TCRdb table keeps only in-frame clones and is missing some. D and trimming come from the DNA, and the V and J calls and clone size come from that table. The sample includes some 320,000 clones, just under 90% of them seen just once.

The specimen was PBMCs or T cells enriched from blood (not recorded which). The genes are TRBV4-2 and TRBJ1-4; D unresolved. The TCR originated in a woman aged 45-65 years who had been exposed to COVID-19. The CDR3 is CASSRHVALPTNEKLFF. In DNA form, the CDR3 reads TGTGCCAGCAGCCGCCACGTGGCCCTGCCGACTAATGAAAAACTGTTTTTT.